This T cell receptor (beta chain) was documented in a study of breast tumors, draining lymph nodes, adjacent tissues. Study-wide results and caveats: Most tumor T cells seemingly derive from lymph node, then expand in tumor. Compared with lymph nodes, tumors were less diverse; compared with nontumor tissue, more. Data only fit, rather than demonstrated, lymph node origin of most tumor T cells.

TCRdb processed the multiplex PCR reads anew with MiXCR; each CDR3 protein has one entry. The table has tens of thousands of distinct CDR3 sequences, around 28% seen once. Axillary draining lymph nodes of breast cancer patients supplied the node samples. This clonotype has at least ten counts. What it binds is unknown. This clone may be a read error of a much larger clone one base away. This sequence was found in a female donor with breast cancer. Some clones in this sample may be carry-over from other donors' samples. Sequenced input: axillary lymph node tissue.

CDR3 loop: CASTLGGGTGELFF. The CDR3 nucleotides are TGTGCCAGCACCCTTGGGGGAGGCACCGGGGAGCTGTTTTTT. The chain links TRBV6-6 to TRBJ2-2, with D maybe TRBD2 (6 bases). V was clipped by 7 bases and J by 4 bases, with 13 bases between them. This CDR3 contains 14 residues. Germline V gene lookup returns CDR1 MNHNY and CDR2 SVGAGI (reference sequence).